This T cell receptor beta chain was recorded in a study of blood T cells in healthy people across ages. Total RNA extracted from each sample amounted to at least 6 micrograms. A second about 6 to 11 cycle PCR used barcoded and J-beta primers. TCRdb ran MiXCR on the 5' RACE reads and lists one entry per CDR3 protein. The sample gives 850,000 to 1,100,000 distinct CDR3 sequences, under 40% of which show up once; around 13% is in the top ten. The TCR was taken from a man younger than 35 in good health. The sequenced material came from blood.

Written as DNA, the CDR3 is TGTGCCACCAGAGAGCCAGGGGACACTGAAGCTTTCTTT. Translated, it gives CATREPGDTEAFF. This chain joins TRBV15 and TRBJ1-1; TRBD1 is a possible D gene (6 bases). V was cut by 6 bases and J by 3 bases, with 11 bases left in between. This CDR3 is built from 13 residues. Germline values: CDR1 LNHNV, CDR2 YYDKDF (reference sequence).